These 15 T cell receptor beta chains were sequenced from one sample in a study of T cell repertoires in cytomegalovirus infection. Via MiXCR, TCRdb re-called the reads, giving one row per CDR3 protein. This sample has roughly 220,000 distinct CDR3 sequences; around two fifths occur once, and the top ten carry roughly three fifths. Their specific antigens are unknown. The sequencing here drew on CD8+ T cells from cultured PBMCs, taken from culture after CMV antigen stimulation. The receptor set was obtained from a human donor in good health (CMV status not recorded). Some clones in this sample may be carry-over from other donors' samples.

V gene TRBV7-6 combines with J gene TRBJ2-3; the D is unclear. Trimming shortened V by 0 bases and J by 1 base, and 5 bases separated the two germline ends. The CDR3 is 14 amino acids. Germline V CDR1 and CDR2: SGHVS, FNYEAQ. The CDR3: CASSLAARTDTQYF. The DNA for the CDR3 is TGTGCCAGCAGCTTAGCTGCCCGCACAGATACGCAGTATTTT.

This clonotype was found a few times. The chain combines TRBV7-6 with TRBJ2-5; the D gene is possibly TRBD1 (6 bases). The CDR3 is 16 amino acids. Germline V gene lookup returns CDR1 SGHVS and CDR2 FNYEAQ. V was clipped by 1 base and J by 0 bases, with 12 bases between them. CDR3 in DNA: TGTGCCAGCAGCTTAGGAGGGGGAAAGTACCAAGAGACCCAGTACTTC. Translated: CASSLGGGKYQETQYF.

Ten or more counts support this clonotype. The rearrangement links TRBV7-8 to TRBJ2-7, with 11 bases that match TRBD1. The CDR3 is made up of 16 amino acids. Losses at the gene ends were 2 bases for V and 6 bases for J; bases not matched to a gene: 9. Germline V gives CDR1 SGHVS, CDR2 FQNEAQ. In DNA, the CDR3 is TGTGCCAGCAGCTTAACATTCTACGGGACAGGGGGCGAGCAGTACTTC. Its protein product is CASSLTFYGTGGEQYF.

The V gene is TRBV19, the J gene TRBJ1-1, with 7 nucleotides matching TRBD1. V lost 6 bases and J lost 6; bases outside the gene matches: 4. Looked up from germline, CDR1 is LNHDA and CDR2 is SQIVND (reference sequence). The length of the CDR3 is 12 residues. The CDR3, as DNA: TGTGCCAGTAGGGGACAGCCCTCTGAAGCTTTCTTT. Its translation: CASRGQPSEAFF.

This clonotype was observed a handful of times. The rearrangement uses TRBV28 and TRBJ1-2; the D gene is possibly TRBD1 (5 bases). V was trimmed by 2 bases and J by 4 bases, leaving 14 bases between them. Per germline, CDR1 MDHEN and CDR2 SYDVKM. This CDR3 spans 15 amino acids. The CDR3 region has the DNA TGTGCCAGCAGTTTACGCTGGCAGGGCCCCTATGGCTACACCTTC. It translates to CASSLRWQGPYGYTF.

This clonotype was recorded a few times. The chain combines TRBV7-6 with TRBJ2-7, with 7 nucleotides matching TRBD1. The CDR3 length is 14 residues. The junction had 9 bases not matched to a gene; V was cut back by 5 bases and J by 5 bases. The germline V gene encodes CDR1 SGHVS and CDR2 FNYEAQ. The chain's CDR3 is CASSARQGGHEQYF. CDR3 coding DNA: TGTGCCAGCAGCGCACGACAGGGTGGCCACGAGCAGTACTTC.

This clonotype was seen a handful of times. The chain uses TRBV12-3 or TRBV12-4 and TRBJ1-1, with 7 nucleotides matching TRBD1. The CDR3 sequence is 14 residues long. V lost 4 bases to trimming and J lost 0 bases; unmatched junction nucleotides: 2. This chain's CDR3 is CASSSQGVNTEAFF. The CDR3 nucleotides read TGTGCCAGCAGTTCCCAGGGGGTGAACACTGAAGCTTTCTTT.

This clonotype was counted a few times. The CDR3 spells CASSLSRDISYEQYF. The CDR3 DNA reads TGTGCCAGCAGTTTATCGAGAGACATCTCCTACGAGCAGTACTTC. This chain connects TRBV27 to TRBJ2-7; D is ambiguous. V was clipped by 0 bases and J by 0 bases, with 9 bases between them. The CDR3 extends over 15 amino acids. Germline lookup yields CDR1 MNHEY and CDR2 SMNVEV (reference sequence).

V usage is TRBV5-5 and J usage is TRBJ1-1; D is undetermined. The CDR3 length is 12 residues. Germline CDR1 SGHKS, CDR2 YYEKEE (reference sequence). Trimming took 5 bases from V and 4 from J, leaving 9 bases between them. CDR3 coding DNA: TGTGCCAGCAGATTCAGACCCACTGAAGCTTTCTTT. Translated, it gives CASRFRPTEAFF.

The genes are TRBV19 and TRBJ1-1; D is perhaps TRBD1 (5 bases). Trimming pared 5 bases from V and 6 bases from J, leaving 16 bases between. The CDR3 covers 14 residues. Germline V lookup: CDR1 LNHDA, CDR2 SQIVND (reference sequence). CDR3 in amino acids: CASSPPRDAPEAFF. DNA of the CDR3: TGTGCCAGTAGTCCACCCAGGGATGCCCCTGAAGCTTTCTTT.

The chain combines TRBV6-8 with TRBJ2-1; 7 bases are a match to TRBD1. V lost 5 bases, J lost 4 bases, and 8 bases stayed unmatched. The CDR3 contains 15 residues. Germline V gives CDR1 MNHGY, CDR2 SAAAGT. CDR3 residues: CASSPPGQLYNEQFF. CDR3 DNA sequence: TGTGCCAGCAGTCCCCCGGGACAGCTATACAATGAGCAGTTCTTC.

CDR3 coding DNA: TGTGCCAGCAGCCGCGGACTAGCGGTGCAACCCTACGAGCAGTACTTC. This codes for CASSRGLAVQPYEQYF. The V call is TRBV7-2, the J call TRBJ2-7; 10 bases are shared with TRBD2. J lost 2 bases, V lost 5 bases, and 9 bases had no gene match. CDR1 and CDR2 (germline): SGHTA, FQGNSA. The CDR3 is made up of 16 amino acids.

The CDR3 loop reads CSATGAGGHYEQYF. For the CDR3, the DNA is TGCAGTGCCACGGGGGCGGGGGGGCACTACGAGCAGTACTTC. V and J are TRBV20-1 and TRBJ2-7; 9 positions match TRBD2. Trimming at V came to 6 bases and at J to 3 bases, leaving 9 bases not matched to a gene. The CDR3 is 14 amino acids. CDR1 DFQATT and CDR2 SNEGSKA come from the germline V gene (reference sequence).

This chain joins TRBV28 and TRBJ1-5, with D uncertain. This CDR3 spans 15 amino acids. The V gene lost 7 bases and the J gene lost 1 base, with 14 bases spanning the gap. From germline, CDR1 is MDHEN and CDR2 SYDVKM. As DNA, the CDR3 is TGTGCCAGCACGGTTCGGTGGGCCAGCAATCAGCCCCAGCATTTT. Translating it yields CASTVRWASNQPQHF.

This clonotype was seen a handful of times. The chain uses TRBV3-1 and TRBJ1-2, with D perhaps matching TRBD1 (5 bases). In germline, CDR1 is LGHDT, CDR2 YNNKEL (reference sequence). This CDR3 is built from 16 residues. Trimming removed 0 bases from V and 8 bases from J, with 19 bases in between. The CDR3 loop reads CASSQETDKRLRGYTF. The CDR3 coding sequence is TGTGCCAGCAGCCAAGAAACGGACAAAAGACTTCGGGGCTACACCTTC.